The 14 T cell receptor beta chains below were found in one sample sequenced in a study of T cells in localized non-small cell lung cancer. Profiled with immunoSEQ multiplex PCR; TCRdb holds only in-frame clones, not every one. This sample has 1,400 to 1,500 clones, with under 20% found just once. The starting material was normal lung tissue next to the tumor, obtained before any cancer treatment. These receptors were collected from an older female donor with stage II lung adenocarcinoma.

J is TRBJ2-1 and V is TRBV11-3, with 7 bases aligning to TRBD2. The germline CDR1 and CDR2 sequences are SGHNT and YENEEA. This CDR3 comprises 15 residues. Trimming at V came to 3 bases and at J to 2 bases, leaving 4 bases not matched to a gene. CDR3 residues: CASSLIAGAYNEQFF. In nucleotides, the CDR3 is TGTGCCAGCAGCTTGATTGCGGGGGCCTACAATGAGCAGTTCTTC.

This clone has more than one count but fewer than ten. The rearrangement uses TRBV5-1 and TRBJ2-7, with TRBD1 matching over 8 bases. The CDR3 extends over 18 amino acids. Per the germline V gene, CDR1 is SGHRS and CDR2 is YFSETQ. Losses at the gene ends were 1 base for V and 3 bases for J; bases not matched to a gene: 15. The CDR3 loop is CASSLPAGPGGWSYEQYF. Written as DNA, the CDR3 is TGCGCCAGCAGCTTGCCGGCTGGACCAGGGGGCTGGAGCTACGAGCAGTACTTC.

The genes are TRBV19 and TRBJ2-7; TRBD2 aligns across 7 bases. The trim removed 5 bases at V and 4 bases at J, leaving 8 bases unmatched. CDR3 length: 14 amino acids. Germline CDR1 reads LNHDA; CDR2 reads SQIVND (reference sequence). The CDR3 here is CASSPGGSRYEQYF. In nucleotides, the CDR3 is TGTGCCAGTAGTCCGGGCGGGAGTAGGTACGAGCAGTACTTC.

The rearrangement joins TRBV12-5 to TRBJ1-1; D gene ambiguous. Per the germline V gene, CDR1 is LGHNT and CDR2 is FRNRAP. The CDR3 is 11 residues long. This CDR3 reads CASSGVTEAFF. In DNA, the CDR3 is TGTGCCAGTTCAGGCGTCACTGAAGCTTTCTTT.

The rearrangement uses TRBV6-8 and TRBJ2-7; possible D gene TRBD1, 6 bases. The germline V gene encodes CDR1 MNHGY and CDR2 SAAAGT. Trimming took off 6 bases at V and 2 bases at J, with 8 bases between the two ends. The CDR3 spans 12 residues. CDR3 protein: CASRQGTYEQYF. In DNA, the CDR3 is TGTGCCAGCAGACAGGGAACCTACGAGCAGTACTTC.

This clone turned up a few times. V and J are TRBV11-3 and TRBJ2-1, with D perhaps given as TRBD1 or TRBD2 (7 bases each). The CDR3 contains 16 residues. The germline V and J ends were trimmed by 3 bases and 1 base, with 13 bases remaining between them. From germline, CDR1 is SGHNT and CDR2 YENEEA. CDR3 protein: CASSLGGTESYNEQFF. CDR3 nucleotide sequence: TGTGCCAGCAGCTTGGGAGGGACAGAATCCTACAATGAGCAGTTCTTC.

This clone was seen a handful of times. V gene TRBV11-3 combines with J gene TRBJ1-2; the D gene is possibly TRBD1 (6 bases). Between the trimmed V and J ends, which lost 5 bases and 7 bases, there was a span of 20 bases. Germline V gene data show CDR1 as SGHNT and CDR2 as YENEEA. CDR3 length: 15 amino acids. The CDR3 DNA reads TGTGCCAGCAGCCCGGGGACCAGGGAAGGGGGTGGCTACACCTTC. It encodes CASSPGTREGGGYTF.

This clone was seen only a few times. V usage is TRBV15 and J usage is TRBJ2-1; 8 bases align to TRBD2. The ends lost 0 bases at V and 4 bases at J; junction bases unmatched: 5. CDR3 length equals 16 residues. The germline V gene encodes CDR1 LNHNV and CDR2 YYDKDF (reference sequence). DNA of the CDR3: TGTGCCACCAGCAGAGATGGAGCGGGGGCGTACAATGAGCAGTTCTTC. It encodes CATSRDGAGAYNEQFF. Full variable domain (missing parts from reference TRBV15 and TRBJ2-1): DAMVIQNPRYQVTQFGKPVTLSCSQTLNHNVMYWYQQKSSQAPKLLFHYYDKDFNNEADTPDNFQSRRPNTSFCFLDIRSPGLGDTAMYLCATSRDGAGAYNEQFFGPGTRLTVL.

V and J are TRBV6-8 and TRBJ1-4; TRBD1 agrees at 10 bases. Germline lookup yields CDR1 MNHGY and CDR2 SAAAGT. The V segment lost 6 bases and the J segment 0 bases; nucleotides outside the gene matches: 7. The CDR3 runs 17 residues. In DNA, the CDR3 is TGTGCCAGCAGCGACAGGGGGCATGGTGCAACTAATGAAAAACTGTTTTTT. Translating gives CASSDRGHGATNEKLFF.

This clone was observed a few times. V gene TRBV11-3 combines with J gene TRBJ2-5; no definite D call. With 5 bases removed from V and 0 bases from J, the gap between germline ends came to 16 bases. This CDR3 is built from 16 residues. The germline gives CDR1 SGHNT, CDR2 YENEEA. CDR3 region: CASSQSGVGDQETQYF. CDR3 nucleotide sequence: TGTGCCAGCAGCCAATCTGGGGTGGGTGACCAAGAGACCCAGTACTTC.

The sample holds a few counts of this clone. V and J are TRBV6-8 and TRBJ2-2; tentatively, D is TRBD2 (5 bases). The germline V gene encodes CDR1 MNHGY and CDR2 SAAAGT. Trimming stripped 3 bases from V and 6 bases from J, with 14 bases between. The CDR3 runs to 15 residues. The CDR3 here is CASSYVEGSAGELFF. The CDR3 DNA reads as TGTGCCAGCAGTTATGTTGAGGGTAGCGCCGGGGAGCTGTTTTTT.

V usage is TRBV11-3 and J usage is TRBJ2-7; D possibly corresponds to TRBD1 (6 bases). Germline V CDR1 and CDR2: SGHNT, YENEEA. The germline V and J ends were trimmed by 3 bases and 2 bases, with 14 bases remaining between them. The CDR3 covers 15 residues. The chain's CDR3 is CASSLRDIGTYEQYF. In DNA, the CDR3 is TGTGCCAGCAGCTTGAGGGACATCGGAACCTACGAGCAGTACTTC.

For the CDR3, the DNA is TGTGCCAGCAGCGTAGGACTAGCGGGAGTAAGTGAGCAGTTCTTC. Its translation: CASSVGLAGVSEQFF. V and J are TRBV9 and TRBJ2-1, with 12 bases identical to TRBD2. Germline V gene lookup returns CDR1 SGDLS and CDR2 YYNGEE. V shed 0 bases and J 9 bases; nucleotides not matched to a gene: 4. The CDR3 has 15 amino acids.

By share, this clone counts as medium-sized. The chain couples TRBV6-8 to TRBJ2-5; weak D call: TRBD1 (6 bases). Germline-derived CDR1 and CDR2 are MNHGY and SAAAGT. The CDR3 is made up of 16 amino acids. V lost 2 bases, J lost 5 bases, and 18 bases lay in between. The CDR3 spells CASSYGIQGLGETQYF. Here the CDR3 DNA reads TGTGCCAGCAGTTACGGGATTCAGGGGCTGGGGGAGACCCAGTACTTC.